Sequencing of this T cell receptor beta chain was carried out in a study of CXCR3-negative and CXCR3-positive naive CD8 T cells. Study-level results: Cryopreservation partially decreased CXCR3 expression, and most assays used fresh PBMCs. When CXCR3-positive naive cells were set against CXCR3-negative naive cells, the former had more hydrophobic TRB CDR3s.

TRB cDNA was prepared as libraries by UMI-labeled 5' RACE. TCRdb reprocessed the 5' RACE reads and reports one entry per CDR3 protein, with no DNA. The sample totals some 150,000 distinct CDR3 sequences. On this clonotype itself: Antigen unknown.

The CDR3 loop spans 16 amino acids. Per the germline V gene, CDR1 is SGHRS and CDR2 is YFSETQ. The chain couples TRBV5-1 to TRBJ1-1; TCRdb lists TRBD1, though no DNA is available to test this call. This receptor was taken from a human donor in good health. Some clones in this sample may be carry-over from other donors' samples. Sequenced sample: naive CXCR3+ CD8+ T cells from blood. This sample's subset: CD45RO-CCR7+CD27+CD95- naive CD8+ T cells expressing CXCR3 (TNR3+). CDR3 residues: CASSLWQGALNTEAFF.